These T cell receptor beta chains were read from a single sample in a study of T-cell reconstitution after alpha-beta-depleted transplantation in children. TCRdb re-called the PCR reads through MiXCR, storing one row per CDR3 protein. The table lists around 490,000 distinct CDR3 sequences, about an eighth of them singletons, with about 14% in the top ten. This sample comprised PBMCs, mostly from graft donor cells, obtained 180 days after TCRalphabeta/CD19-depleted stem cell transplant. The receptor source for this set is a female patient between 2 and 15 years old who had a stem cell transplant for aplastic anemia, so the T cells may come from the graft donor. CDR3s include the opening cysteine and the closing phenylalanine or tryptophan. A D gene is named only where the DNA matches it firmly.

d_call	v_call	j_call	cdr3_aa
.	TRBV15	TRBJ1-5	CATSRDPVESQPQHF
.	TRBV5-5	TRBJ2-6	CASSLRHRINSGANVLTF
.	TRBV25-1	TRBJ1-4	CASSESGGVNEKLFF
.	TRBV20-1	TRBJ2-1	CSARSIGGTAVYNEQFF
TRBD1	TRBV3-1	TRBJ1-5	CASSQAPRDRDWGQPQHF
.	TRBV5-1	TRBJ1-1	CASSALTANTEAFF
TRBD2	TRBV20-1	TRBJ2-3	CSARPPQRESTDTQYF
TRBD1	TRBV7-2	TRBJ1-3	CASSTNRGGGNTIYF
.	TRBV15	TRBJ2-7	CATSRDRGTVSYEQYF
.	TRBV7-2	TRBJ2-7	CASSLAGYSYEQYF
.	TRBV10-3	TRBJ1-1	CAISEPRGGGTEAFF
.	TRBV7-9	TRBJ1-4	CASTPLGPTGHEKLFF
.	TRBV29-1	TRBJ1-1	CSVLGGIEAFF
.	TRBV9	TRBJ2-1	CASSVGRGGNNEQFF
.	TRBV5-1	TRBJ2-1	CASSLNQGLREQFF
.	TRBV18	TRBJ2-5	CASSPEYGETQYF
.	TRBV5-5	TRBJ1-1	CASSLGATEAFF
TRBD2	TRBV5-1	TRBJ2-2	CASSSNLLGQRETGELFF
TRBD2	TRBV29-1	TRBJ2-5	CSAYGLAGRQETQYF
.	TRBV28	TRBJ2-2	CASGNMENTGELFF
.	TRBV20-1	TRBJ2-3	CSARRSGGADTQYF
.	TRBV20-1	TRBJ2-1	CSARGRSGSSYNEQFF
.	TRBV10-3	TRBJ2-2	CAISESERQRNTGELFF
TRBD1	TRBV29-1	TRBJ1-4	CSVTRGNEKLFF
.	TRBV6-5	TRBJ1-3	CASSYSRISGNTIYF
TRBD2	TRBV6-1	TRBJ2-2	CASSGGQGSGKHTGELFF
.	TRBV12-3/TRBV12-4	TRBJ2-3	CASTSANTDTQYF
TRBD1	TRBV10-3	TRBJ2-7	CAISWGTDDYEQYF
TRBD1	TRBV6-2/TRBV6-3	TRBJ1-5	CASSYAGQGYPWPQHF
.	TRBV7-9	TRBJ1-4	CASSLGLNEKLFF
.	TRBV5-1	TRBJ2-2	CASSVDSTGELFF
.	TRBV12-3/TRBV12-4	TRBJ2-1	CASSLIDYSGHDEQFF
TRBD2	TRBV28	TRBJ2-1	CASSLWTSGGNEQFF
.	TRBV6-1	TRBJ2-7	CASRSGVGGYEQYF
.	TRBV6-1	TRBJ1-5	CASSMTVSNQPQHF
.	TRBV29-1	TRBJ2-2	CSVAPNTGELFF
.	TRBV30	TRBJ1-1	CAWSGTEAFF
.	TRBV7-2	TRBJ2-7	CASSITSGSPRYEQYF
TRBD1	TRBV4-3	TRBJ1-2	CASSLRQGRRGYGYTF
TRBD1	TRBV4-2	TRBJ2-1	CASSETTGTGGINEQFF
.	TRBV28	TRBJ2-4	CASSAPRKGAKNIQYF
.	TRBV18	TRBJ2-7	CASSPEGEQPGYEQYF
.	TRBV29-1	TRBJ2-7	CSLWVSYEQYF
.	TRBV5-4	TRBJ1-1	CASSLRGHEGAFF
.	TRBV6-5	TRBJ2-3	CASSYSMGNTDTQYF
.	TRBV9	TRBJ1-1	CASSVGGGVANTEAFF
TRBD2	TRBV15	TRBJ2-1	CATSREASGGEQFF
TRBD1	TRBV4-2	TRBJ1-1	CASSQDQGDTEAFF
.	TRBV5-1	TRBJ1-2	CASSLGRRTGYTF
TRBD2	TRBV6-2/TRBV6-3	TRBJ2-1	CASSYQRGEQFF
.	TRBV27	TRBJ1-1	CASSLRSPNTEAFF